This T cell receptor (beta chain) stems from a study of shared clonotypes between healthy human individuals. Under the authors' procedure: As immunoSEQ supplied junction-only sequences (without quality scores), filtering differed. Assay used: immunoSEQ multiplex PCR; TCRdb lists only in-frame clones, some missing. V, J and clone size reflect that table, while D and trimming were determined from the DNA. The repertoire holds approximately 1,500,000 clones, with 98% as singletons. Naive CD45RA+ and memory CD45RA-negative subsets were split from CD4+ cells. Germline V lookup: CDR1 MNHEY, CDR2 SMNVEV (reference sequence). Trimming took off 4 bases at V and 6 bases at J, with 12 bases between the two ends. The CDR3 length is 13 residues. Study-wide results and limits: Clonotypes shared by all four donors outscored non-shared clonotypes in generation probability. Shared clonotypes: about 5% naive CD4, approximately 3.4% naive CD8, about 2.2% memory CD4, 0.4% memory CD8.

With respect to this clone: Antigen unknown.

The receptor was isolated from a man aged 25-40 years in good health. The sample consisted of naive CD4+ T cells sorted from blood. Specified subset: CD45RA+ positively selected. The chain links TRBV27 to TRBJ1-2; D unresolved. The CDR3 coding sequence is TGTGCCAGCAGTTCGGTACGTGGGAATGGCTACACCTTC. The encoded protein is CASSSVRGNGYTF.